This T cell receptor beta chain stems from a study of shared clonotypes between healthy human individuals. Notes on the study in general: On the whole, naive subsets had larger estimated richness than memory subsets had.

This clone was observed once. Its matching antigen is unknown. The CDR3 has 14 amino acids. V was cut by 2 bases and J by 0 bases, with 7 bases left in between. Germline V lookup: CDR1 MGHRA, CDR2 YSYEKL. Terminally differentiated effector memory CD45RA+ cells were excluded from the naive CD8 cells, which were CD45RO-negative and positively selected for CCR7. Data came from immunoSEQ multiplex PCR; TCRdb stores just in-frame clones and leaves some out. This table has about 590,000 clones, around 95% appearing once. The sequenced sample consisted of naive CD8+ T cells sorted from blood. The V gene is TRBV4-1, the J gene TRBJ1-1; D is unclear. This TCR derives from a woman in her thirties in good health. The CDR3 reads CASSQSPMNTEAFF. The CDR3 bases are TGCGCCAGCAGCCAAAGCCCTATGAACACTGAAGCTTTCTTT.